The clone carrying this T cell receptor beta chain appeared many times. Its specificity is not known. With the read ending 3 residues before the CDR3 end, the germline J gene is used to fill in that end. This record comes from a study of T cell clonality in common variable immunodeficiency. Study observations and caveats: Repertoire-complication correlations in CVID were limited by patient heterogeneity. CVID subjects had higher TCRbeta clonality than healthy controls, most marked in about a third.

Libraries were prepared by immunoSEQ multiplex PCR; TCRdb keeps only in-frame clonotypes and omits some of them. In total the sample includes under 45,000 clones, none of them seen once. Germline V gives CDR1 DFQATT, CDR2 SNEGSKA (reference sequence). This CDR3 has 16 amino acids. Caucasian heritage predominated among both patients and controls. The chain recombines TRBV20-1 with TRBJ2-6; TRBD1 matches 10 bases. This clonotype was obtained from a person aged 18 to 75 in good health. The sequenced material came from peripheral blood mononuclear cells. The CDR3 is CGLTGTGESGANVLTF. The covered CDR3 bases are TGCGGACTGACCGGGACAGGGGAATCTGGGGCCAACGTC.